A single T cell receptor beta chain is shown here with its context. Antigen unknown. Original methodology: Filtering was not the same, since immunoSEQ gave junction-only sequences without quality scores. Sequencing was performed with immunoSEQ multiplex PCR; in TCRdb, only in-frame clones are kept and a portion is missing. The DNA gave D and trimming, while V, J and clone size come from that table. The table lists roughly 2,500,000 clones, roughly 93% of them singletons. The germline V gene encodes CDR1 MNHEY and CDR2 SVGAGI. Trimming cost V 6 bases and J 3 bases; bases outside gene matches: 6. The CDR3 covers 15 residues. The data were taken from a study of shared clonotypes between healthy human individuals. Study-wide results and caveats: Among non-shared clonotypes, generation probabilities were lower than among those shared by all four donors.

The material sequenced was naive CD4+ T cells from PBMCs. Sample subset: CD45RA+ positively selected. The J gene is TRBJ2-1, the V gene TRBV6-5; 9 nucleotides line up with TRBD1. The sequence was collected from a man younger than 30 in good health. Some clones in this sample may be carry-over from other donors' samples. CDR3: CASSQGTGNYNEQFF. In DNA, the CDR3 is TGTGCCAGCAGCCAAGGGACAGGGAACTACAATGAGCAGTTCTTC.